These 29 T cell receptor beta chains originate from one sample sequenced in a study of control samples from healthy donors and cancer patients. Data came from immunoSEQ multiplex PCR; TCRdb stores just in-frame clones and leaves some out. This sample yields roughly 120,000 clones, of which 88% are seen a single time; approximately 3.7% belongs to the top ten. The specimen sequenced was PBMCs. All receptors come from a woman aged 60 to 75 with lung cancer.

The V gene is TRBV3-1 (or the pseudogene TRBV3-2), the J gene TRBJ1-2; 7 positions match TRBD1. The ends lost 6 bases at V and 14 bases at J; junction bases unmatched: 9. Germline V CDR1 and CDR2: LGHDT, YNNKEL (reference sequence). The CDR3 is 11 amino acids. The CDR3 sequence: CASSPGGNGTF. The DNA for the CDR3 is TGTGCCAGCAGTCCAGGGGGGAATGGAACCTTC.

V gene TRBV6-1 combines with J gene TRBJ2-5, with 8 bases identical to TRBD1. CDR3 size: 15 residues. Losses at the gene ends were 1 base for V and 5 bases for J; bases not matched to a gene: 6. Germline values: CDR1 MNHNS, CDR2 SASEGT. As DNA, the CDR3 is TGTGCCAGCAGTGAAGGACAGGGGATCGTCGAGACCCAGTACTTC. Its protein is CASSEGQGIVETQYF.

This CDR3 is CASSQDRNSNSPLHF. Here the CDR3 DNA reads TGTGCCAGCAGCCAAGATAGGAATTCAAATTCACCCCTCCACTTT. The rearrangement uses TRBV4-2 and TRBJ1-6, with unresolved D. This CDR3 contains 15 residues. CDR1 LGHNA and CDR2 YNFKEQ come from the germline V gene. Trimming pared 0 bases from V and 7 bases from J, leaving 10 bases between.

The chain has TRBV6-1 and TRBJ1-2; D uncertain. CDR1 is MNHNS and CDR2 is SASEGT in the germline V gene. Trimming cost V 2 bases and J 4 bases, with 14 bases left between them. The CDR3 contains 15 residues. The CDR3 here is CASSERSTYLYGYTF. DNA for the CDR3: TGTGCCAGCAGTGAAAGGAGCACCTACCTCTATGGCTACACCTTC.

This sequence joins TRBV6-2 or TRBV6-3 and TRBJ2-2; 8 positions agree with TRBD2. CDR3 size: 19 residues. V lost 5 bases, J lost 5 bases, and 19 bases stayed unmatched. Germline loops: CDR1 MNHEY, CDR2 SVGEGT. The CDR3: CASSTPTGGGFGATGELFF. The CDR3 DNA is TGTGCCAGCAGTACCCCTACCGGGGGGGGCTTCGGAGCAACCGGGGAGCTGTTTTTT.

The chain carries TRBV3-1 (or the pseudogene TRBV3-2) and TRBJ1-3; D uncertain. V was shortened by 0 bases and J by 4 bases, with 10 bases between the two germline ends. This CDR3 is 15 amino acids long. CDR1 and CDR2 from the germline V gene are LGHDT and YNNKEL (reference sequence). The CDR3 region has the DNA TGTGCCAGCAGCCAAGAAGGAGGGTACGGAAACACCATATATTTT. This sequence encodes CASSQEGGYGNTIYF.

The chain employs TRBV7-2 and TRBJ2-5; TRBD1 aligns across 8 bases. Germline assignment: CDR1 SGHTA and CDR2 FQGNSA. V was pared by 5 bases and J by 10 bases, with 6 bases of the junction left unmatched. The CDR3 consists of 12 residues. The CDR3 reads CASSLQGEGQYF. CDR3 nucleotides: TGTGCCAGCAGCCTACAGGGGGAAGGCCAGTACTTC.

This clone was seen once. This chain joins TRBV10-3 and TRBJ1-4; D not certain. The CDR3 is made up of 13 amino acids. The ends were cut back, 10 bases at V and 5 bases at J, with 14 bases in the middle. Per the germline V gene, CDR1 is ENHRY and CDR2 is SYGVKD. The CDR3 loop reads CATLHAPNEKLFF. In nucleotides, the CDR3 is TGTGCCACCTTGCATGCACCGAATGAAAAACTGTTTTTT.

J is TRBJ2-1 and V is TRBV4-1; D possibly uses TRBD1 or TRBD2 (5 bases each). Per germline, CDR1 MGHRA and CDR2 YSYEKL. The CDR3 consists of 16 residues. Trimming removed 0 bases from V and 4 bases from J, with 13 bases in between. CDR3 DNA sequence: TGCGCCAGCAGCCAAGATCGGGGACCGAGTTACAATGAGCAGTTCTTC. Translation gives CASSQDRGPSYNEQFF.

This clone was picked up a small number of times. The gene calls are TRBV10-3 and TRBJ2-3; 9 nucleotides match TRBD1. Germline assignment: CDR1 ENHRY and CDR2 SYGVKD. J was trimmed by 5 bases and V by 4 bases; bases with no gene match: 7. This CDR3 contains 15 residues. The CDR3 DNA reads TGTGCCATCAGTGGGAGGACAGGGGCGAAAGATACGCAGTATTTT. This translates into CAISGRTGAKDTQYF.

The chain carries TRBV28 and TRBJ2-5, with D possibly matching TRBD2 (6 bases). V was shortened by 4 bases and J by 1 base, with 13 bases between the two germline ends. The length of the CDR3 is 15 residues. Germline V gene lookup returns CDR1 MDHEN and CDR2 SYDVKM. The CDR3 coding sequence is TGTGCCAGCAGTTCCCCGGAGGGTCTCCAAGAGACCCAGTACTTC. It specifies CASSSPEGLQETQYF.

The V and J genes are TRBV28 and TRBJ2-5; 7 nucleotides align to TRBD1. CDR3 length equals 14 residues. CDR1 and CDR2 (germline): MDHEN, SYDVKM. The V segment lost 4 bases and the J segment 1 base; nucleotides outside the gene matches: 3. The CDR3 DNA reads TGTGCCAGCAGTTCGGGACAGTTCCAAGAGACCCAGTACTTC. Its protein product is CASSSGQFQETQYF.

The chain links TRBV6-6 to TRBJ2-5; D gene uncertain. The CDR3 is made up of 13 amino acids. V lost 2 bases and J 2 bases, leaving 6 bases between the germline ends. CDR1 and CDR2 from the germline V gene are MNHNY and SVGAGI (reference sequence). The CDR3 loop is CASSYGPQETQYF. CDR3 in DNA: TGTGCCAGCAGTTACGGACCTCAAGAGACCCAGTACTTC.

The rearrangement uses TRBV12-3 or TRBV12-4 and TRBJ1-2; no clear D. The CDR3 consists of 12 residues. V lost 3 bases and J 1 base, leaving 3 bases between the germline ends. CDR3 bases: TGTGCCAGCAGTTTTGGTAACTATGGCTACACCTTC. Protein product: CASSFGNYGYTF.

V gene TRBV3-1 (or the pseudogene TRBV3-2) combines with J gene TRBJ1-1, with D hard to call. This CDR3 has 14 residues. Germline V gene data show CDR1 as LGHDT and CDR2 as YNNKEL (reference sequence). V was shortened by 3 bases and J by 3 bases, with 11 bases between the two germline ends. CDR3 sequence reads: CASSHAASHTEAFF. CDR3 in DNA: TGTGCCAGCAGCCACGCAGCTTCGCACACTGAAGCTTTCTTT.

V gene TRBV9 combines with J gene TRBJ1-1; tentative D call: TRBD1 (5 bases). Germline loops: CDR1 SGDLS, CDR2 YYNGEE. The CDR3 consists of 13 residues. V gave up 0 bases and J gave up 3 bases, with 6 bases separating them. In DNA, the CDR3 is TGTGCCAGCAGCGTAGTAGGGGACACTGAAGCTTTCTTT. It is translated as CASSVVGDTEAFF. The full variable domain, its missing parts supplied by reference TRBV9 and TRBJ1-1, is DSGVTQTPKHLITATGQRVTLRCSPRSGDLSVYWYQQSLDQGLQFLIQYYNGEERAKGNILERFSAQQFPDLHSELNLSSLELGDSALYFCASSVVGDTEAFFGQGTRLTVV.

The V and J genes are TRBV19 and TRBJ2-3, with D hard to call. V lost 3 bases and J lost 8, with 30 bases in between. The CDR3 contains 19 residues. Germline-derived CDR1 and CDR2 are LNHDA and SQIVND (reference sequence). In DNA form, the CDR3 reads TGTGCCAGTAGTATCACGATTACTTCAGCCCGCGAGTATATGGGTACGCAGTATTTT. This translates into CASSITITSAREYMGTQYF.

This chain joins TRBV2 and TRBJ1-1, with D possibly matching TRBD1 (6 bases). Germline V gives CDR1 SNHLY, CDR2 FYNNEI. The ends were cut back, 4 bases at V and 5 bases at J, with 8 bases in the middle. The CDR3 has 12 amino acids. This CDR3 is CASSGGLTEAFF. The CDR3 DNA follows: TGTGCCAGCAGTGGGGGGCTAACTGAAGCTTTCTTT.

The CDR3 sequence is CASSQTGNEQYF. CDR3 nucleotides: TGCGCCAGCAGCCAGACAGGGAACGAGCAGTACTTC. V and J are TRBV5-1 and TRBJ2-7; 7 bases agree with TRBD1. With 4 bases clipped from V and 5 bases from J, the junction kept 3 bases outside the gene matches. The germline V gene encodes CDR1 SGHRS and CDR2 YFSETQ. The CDR3 extends over 12 amino acids.

The chain links TRBV7-6 to TRBJ1-3; weak D call: TRBD1 (6 bases). Germline CDR1 is SGHVS and CDR2 is FNYEAQ. The CDR3 runs 17 residues. The V and J ends lost 5 bases and 0 bases respectively, with 17 bases between them. CDR3 nucleotide sequence: TGTGCCAGCAGCCCGCGGACAGATACGCACTCTGGAAACACCATATATTTT. It codes for CASSPRTDTHSGNTIYF.

V is TRBV7-9 and J is TRBJ2-3; D unresolved. CDR3 length equals 19 residues. Germline V gene lookup returns CDR1 SEHNR and CDR2 FQNEAQ (reference sequence). The V end was cut by 0 bases, the J end by 0 bases, with 19 bases between. CDR3 loop: CASSLAQWYSRASTDTQYF. In nucleotides, the CDR3 is TGTGCCAGCAGCTTAGCGCAATGGTACAGCCGAGCTAGCACAGATACGCAGTATTTT.

The chain couples TRBV24-1 to TRBJ1-2; D is possibly TRBD1 (5 bases). Looked up from germline, CDR1 is KGHDR and CDR2 is SFDVKD. V was clipped by 4 bases and J by 10 bases, with 12 bases between them. There are 12 residues in the CDR3. The CDR3 DNA sequence: TGTGCCACCAGTGACCGGGACGGTCTCTACACCTTC. It translates to CATSDRDGLYTF.

The V call is TRBV7-8, the J call TRBJ1-1; no clear D. The germline gives CDR1 SGHVS, CDR2 FQNEAQ. V lost 1 base and J lost 6, with 12 bases in between. CDR3 length: 14 residues. The CDR3 DNA reads as TGTGCCAGCAGCTTAGTTGGGTATAAGGCTGAAGCTTTCTTT. Translating it yields CASSLVGYKAEAFF.

This clone was seen only once. The rearrangement uses TRBV28 and TRBJ1-4, with D possibly TRBD1 on 5 matching bases. Germline CDR1 reads MDHEN; CDR2 reads SYDVKM. Trimming removed 1 base from V and 2 bases from J, with 8 bases in between. CDR3 length: 15 residues. The CDR3 loop reads CASSLSGATNEKLFF. CDR3 coding DNA: TGTGCCAGCAGTTTATCCGGGGCGACTAATGAAAAACTGTTTTTT.

V and J are TRBV5-5 and TRBJ1-2, with D hard to call. The V gene lost 4 bases and the J gene lost 3 bases, with 10 bases spanning the gap. Germline V lookup: CDR1 SGHKS, CDR2 YYEKEE (reference sequence). This CDR3 region has 13 residues. The CDR3 bases are TGTGCCAGCAGCCCCGAGACGCACTATGGCTACACCTTC. Protein sequence: CASSPETHYGYTF.

The V gene is TRBV28, the J gene TRBJ2-5; unclear D gene. The CDR3 totals 13 residues. Trimming took off 1 base at V and 7 bases at J, with 10 bases between the two ends. From germline, CDR1 is MDHEN and CDR2 SYDVKM. CDR3 sequence (DNA): TGTGCCAGCAGTTTATTTGGGTCGGGGACCCAGTACTTC. Protein: CASSLFGSGTQYF.

This clone was counted once. The V and J genes are TRBV3-1 (or the pseudogene TRBV3-2) and TRBJ1-2; 11 bases match TRBD1. The germline CDR1 and CDR2 sequences are LGHDT and YNNKEL (reference sequence). The CDR3 has 15 residues. Trimming removed 3 bases from V and 2 bases from J; junction bases left unmatched: 2. CDR3 coding DNA: TGTGCCAGCAGCCAGAGGGACAGGGGGAACTATGGCTACACCTTC. Protein sequence: CASSQRDRGNYGYTF.

The chain combines TRBV5-6 with TRBJ2-6, with 9 nucleotides matching TRBD1. Trimming cost V 4 bases and J 2 bases; bases outside gene matches: 10. Germline-derived CDR1 and CDR2 are SGHDT and YYEEEE. The length of the CDR3 is 18 residues. DNA of the CDR3: TGTGCCAGCAGCCAGGGACAGGGAACTGGTGCTGGGGCCAACGTCCTGACTTTC. It is translated as CASSQGQGTGAGANVLTF.

The J gene is TRBJ1-2, the V gene TRBV5-1; D is ambiguous. V lost 0 bases and J 2 bases, leaving 20 bases between the germline ends. Germline CDR1 is SGHRS and CDR2 is YFSETQ. This CDR3 comprises 18 residues. CDR3: CASSLVSGLSSVNYGYTF. DNA for the CDR3: TGCGCCAGCAGCTTGGTCTCCGGGTTGTCGTCCGTAAACTATGGCTACACCTTC.